The clone carrying this TCR beta chain was seen a single time. Its antigen is currently unknown. Treatment specified: roughly 10-day PBMC culture with coronavirus spike peptide pools or control peptides (ViraFEST assay). The data were obtained in a study of vaccination and CD4 T cells after COVID-19. The Oncomine TCR Beta short-read assay sequenced DNA from cultured CD4+ T cells. TCRdb ran MiXCR on the PCR reads and lists one entry per CDR3 protein. The table records about 14,000 distinct CDR3 sequences, roughly three fifths of them present only once. Material for sequencing was CD4+ T cells from blood, cultured in vitro. This sequence originates from a human donor who had recovered from COVID-19.

The CDR3, as DNA: TGCAGTGCTAGAATCCCGGAGGGCGGGGAATACGAGCAGTACTTC. Amino acid sequence: CSARIPEGGEYEQYF. The rearrangement links TRBV20-1 to TRBJ2-7, with D tentatively TRBD2 (6 bases). Germline CDR1 reads DFQATT; CDR2 reads SNEGSKA (reference sequence). Deletions cut 2 bases from V and 4 bases from J, with 18 bases between. The CDR3 loop spans 15 amino acids.